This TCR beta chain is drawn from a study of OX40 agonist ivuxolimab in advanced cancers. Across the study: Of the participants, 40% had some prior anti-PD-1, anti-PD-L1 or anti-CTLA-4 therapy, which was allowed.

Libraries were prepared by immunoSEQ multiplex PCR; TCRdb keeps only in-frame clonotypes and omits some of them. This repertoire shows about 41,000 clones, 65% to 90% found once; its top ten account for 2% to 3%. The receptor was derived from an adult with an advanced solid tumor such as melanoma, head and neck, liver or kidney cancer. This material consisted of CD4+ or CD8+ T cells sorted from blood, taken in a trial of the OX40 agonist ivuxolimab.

The CDR3 region is CASSPLLAGTGDTQYF. The DNA of the CDR3 is TGTGCCAGCAGCCCATTACTAGCGGGGACGGGAGATACGCAGTATTTT. The gene calls are TRBV2 and TRBJ2-3; TRBD2 aligns across 10 bases. CDR3 length: 16 amino acids. The germline V gene encodes CDR1 SNHLY and CDR2 FYNNEI. J gave up 5 bases and V 6 bases, and 11 bases lay outside the gene matches.